The 11 T cell receptor beta chains listed next were all sequenced from one sample in a study of blood T cell repertoires in COVID-19. Some clones are missing from TCRdb's copy, which holds only in-frame ones; the method was immunoSEQ multiplex PCR. The top ten hold about 2% of the sample, which has 110,000 or so clones, around nine tenths seen once. Sample: peripheral blood. The receptors were sampled from a woman aged 50 to 60 with acute or convalescent COVID-19.

This chain links TRBV3-1 (or the pseudogene TRBV3-2) with TRBJ2-5; TRBD2 matches 8 bases. Germline V lookup: CDR1 LGHDT, CDR2 YNNKEL (reference sequence). Trimming took 3 bases from V and 3 from J; bases not matched to a gene: 6. CDR3 size: 15 residues. CDR3 in DNA: TGTGCCAGCAGCCATATCGGGGGGGCTGAAGAGACCCAGTACTTC. It codes for CASSHIGGAEETQYF.

This chain links TRBV3-1 (or the pseudogene TRBV3-2) with TRBJ1-2, with D uncertain. The CDR3 consists of 13 residues. V was cut by 0 bases and J by 2 bases, with 4 bases left in between. Germline V gives CDR1 LGHDT, CDR2 YNNKEL (reference sequence). The CDR3 DNA reads as TGTGCCAGCAGCCAAGAAGAGAACTATGGCTACACCTTC. Translated: CASSQEENYGYTF.

This clone was found once. The chain uses TRBV29-1 and TRBJ1-2, with TRBD1 matching 8 bases. The CDR3 totals 12 residues. Germline CDR1 is SQVTM and CDR2 is ANQGSEA. Losses at the gene ends were 3 bases for V and 4 bases for J; bases not matched to a gene: 1. CDR3 in amino acids: CSVDTGGYGYTF. For the CDR3, the DNA is TGCAGCGTTGACACAGGGGGCTATGGCTACACCTTC.

This chain joins TRBV18 and TRBJ1-2; D may be TRBD1 (6 bases). Trimming shortened V by 3 bases and J by 12 bases, and 17 bases separated the two germline ends. The CDR3 length is 13 residues. Germline V lookup: CDR1 KGHSH, CDR2 LQKENI. CDR3 sequence (DNA): TGTGCCAGCTCACCGAATGGGGGCGGTGATAACACCTTC. Protein sequence: CASSPNGGGDNTF.

The V call is TRBV7-3, the J call TRBJ2-3, with D possibly TRBD1 on 6 matching bases. Trimming pared 0 bases from V and 8 bases from J, leaving 15 bases between. Looked up from germline, CDR1 is SGHTA and CDR2 is FQGTGA. The CDR3 spans 15 residues. The CDR3 reads CASSLTGTLGATQYF. CDR3 bases: TGTGCCAGCAGCTTAACAGGGACACTCGGGGCTACGCAGTATTTT.

The table lists this clone with a few counts. The CDR3 DNA reads as TGTGCCAGCTCAATTGGACAAGCTAACTATGGCTACACCTTC. Translating it yields CASSIGQANYGYTF. The chain is built from TRBV18 and TRBJ1-2, with a tentative D call TRBD1 (5 bases). Germline CDR1 KGHSH, CDR2 LQKENI. The CDR3 consists of 14 residues. Trimming removed 5 bases at V and 0 bases at J, with 10 bases between.

This clone was observed a few times. The V gene is TRBV5-1, the J gene TRBJ2-3, with D uncertain. The germline V gene encodes CDR1 SGHRS and CDR2 YFSETQ. CDR3 size: 14 residues. Trimming stripped 0 bases from V and 0 bases from J, with 5 bases between. CDR3 sequence (DNA): TGCGCCAGCAGCTTGGTAACAAGCACAGATACGCAGTATTTT. Its translation: CASSLVTSTDTQYF. The full variable domain, completed using reference TRBV5-1 and TRBJ2-3, is KAGVTQTPRYLIKTRGQQVTLSCSPISGHRSVSWYQQTPGQGLQFLFEYFSETQRNKGNFPGRFSGRQFSNSRSEMNVSTLELGDSALYLCASSLVTSTDTQYFGPGTRLTVL.

The V call is TRBV21-1, the J call TRBJ1-1. TRBV21-1 is designated a pseudogene. The CDR3 contains 11 residues. The chain's CDR3 is CASSWETEAFF. The CDR3, as DNA: TGTGCCAGCAGCTGGGAGACTGAAGCTTTCTTT.

J is TRBJ2-2 and V is TRBV5-1, with 9 bases aligning to TRBD1. Germline values: CDR1 SGHRS, CDR2 YFSETQ. CDR3 length equals 16 residues. The junction had 5 bases not matched to a gene; V was cut back by 4 bases and J by 1 base. CDR3 nucleotides: TGCGCCAGCAGCGCCTCGACAGGGGGGAACACCGGGGAGCTGTTTTTT. It translates to CASSASTGGNTGELFF.

In this sample, this clone turned up a few times. The chain combines TRBV7-9 with TRBJ1-1; possible D gene TRBD1, 5 bases. The CDR3 has 16 residues. V was pared by 3 bases and J by 3 bases, with 17 bases between. Germline loops: CDR1 SEHNR, CDR2 FQNEAQ (reference sequence). The CDR3 loop reads CASSFLTGTWDTEAFF. The CDR3 DNA follows: TGTGCCAGCAGCTTCCTAACAGGTACCTGGGACACTGAAGCTTTCTTT.

The CDR3 bases are TGTGCCAGCAGCTTTTTTCTAGCGGGGGATGGGGATGAGCAGTTCTTC. Its translation: CASSFFLAGDGDEQFF. The chain recombines TRBV13 with TRBJ2-1; 10 positions agree with TRBD2. CDR3 length: 16 residues. J lost 8 bases, V lost 3 bases, and 10 bases had no gene match. CDR1 and CDR2 (germline): PRHDT, FYEKMQ (reference sequence).